This TCR beta chain stems from a study of early T cells in non-severe SARS-CoV-2 infection. Study findings and constraints: Matches to VDJdb favored anti-spike CD8 responses and missed private and CD4 specificities.

V lost 2 bases and J lost 7, with 9 bases in between. From germline, CDR1 is MDHEN and CDR2 SYDVKM. The CDR3 length is 14 residues. Unique molecular identifiers were attached to individual cDNA molecules. TCRdb reprocessed the 5' RACE reads with MiXCR, giving one entry per CDR3 protein. Here the sample spans 55,000 to 85,000 distinct CDR3 sequences, about 13% being singletons. This clonotype has a handful of counts. Its antigen is still unknown. The TCR sequence derives from an adult who was a healthcare worker with PCR-confirmed SARS-CoV-2 infection or an uninfected control (not recorded which). The chain uses TRBV28 and TRBJ1-6; a weak D match, TRBD1 (5 bases). Input material: whole blood. The CDR3 coding sequence is TGTGCCAGCAGTTTAAGACAGATGAATTCACCCCTCCACTTT. This encodes CASSLRQMNSPLHF.